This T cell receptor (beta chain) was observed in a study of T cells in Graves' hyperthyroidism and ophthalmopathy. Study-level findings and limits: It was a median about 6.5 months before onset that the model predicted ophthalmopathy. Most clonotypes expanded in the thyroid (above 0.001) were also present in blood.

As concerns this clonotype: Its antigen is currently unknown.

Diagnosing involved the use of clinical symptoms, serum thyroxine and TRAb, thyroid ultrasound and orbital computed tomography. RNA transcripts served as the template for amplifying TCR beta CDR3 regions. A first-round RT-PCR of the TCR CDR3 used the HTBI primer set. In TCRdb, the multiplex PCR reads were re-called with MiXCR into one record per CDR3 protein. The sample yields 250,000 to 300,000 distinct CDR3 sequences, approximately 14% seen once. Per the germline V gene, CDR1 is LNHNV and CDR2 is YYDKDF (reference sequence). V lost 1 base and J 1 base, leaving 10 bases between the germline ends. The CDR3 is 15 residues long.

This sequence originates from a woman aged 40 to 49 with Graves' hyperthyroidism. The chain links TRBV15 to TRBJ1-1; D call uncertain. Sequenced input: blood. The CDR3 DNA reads TGTGCCACCAGCAGAGGATCCAAGAGGAACACTGAAGCTTTCTTT. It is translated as CATSRGSKRNTEAFF.